This T cell receptor (beta chain) was captured by sequencing in a study of CD8 T cells in ankylosing spondylitis. Study results and caveats: Reportedly, matched ankylosing spondylitis synovial fluid was significantly enriched for disease-linked clones. Blood of patients with ankylosing spondylitis appeared to be characterized by a TCR beta motif of eight highly homologous variants.

This clonotype was counted between two and nine times. Its antigen remains unidentified. The CDR3 is 16 amino acids. The junction had 8 bases not matched to a gene; V was cut back by 3 bases and J by 2 bases. Germline CDR1 and CDR2: SGHRS and YFSETQ. Generation of TCR beta libraries employed quantitative 5'-RACE incorporating molecular barcodes. In TCRdb, the 5' RACE reads were re-called with MiXCR into one record per CDR3 protein. The repertoire holds roughly 470,000 distinct CDR3 sequences, with approximately 26% as singletons. Material: blood, either unsorted or a sorted T cell fraction (not recorded which). The chain couples TRBV5-1 to TRBJ2-7; 10 nucleotides match TRBD2. The source is a male donor with ankylosing spondylitis. The CDR3 reads CASSYRLAGEPYEQYF. As DNA, the CDR3 is TGCGCCAGCAGCTATCGACTAGCGGGTGAACCCTACGAGCAGTACTTC.